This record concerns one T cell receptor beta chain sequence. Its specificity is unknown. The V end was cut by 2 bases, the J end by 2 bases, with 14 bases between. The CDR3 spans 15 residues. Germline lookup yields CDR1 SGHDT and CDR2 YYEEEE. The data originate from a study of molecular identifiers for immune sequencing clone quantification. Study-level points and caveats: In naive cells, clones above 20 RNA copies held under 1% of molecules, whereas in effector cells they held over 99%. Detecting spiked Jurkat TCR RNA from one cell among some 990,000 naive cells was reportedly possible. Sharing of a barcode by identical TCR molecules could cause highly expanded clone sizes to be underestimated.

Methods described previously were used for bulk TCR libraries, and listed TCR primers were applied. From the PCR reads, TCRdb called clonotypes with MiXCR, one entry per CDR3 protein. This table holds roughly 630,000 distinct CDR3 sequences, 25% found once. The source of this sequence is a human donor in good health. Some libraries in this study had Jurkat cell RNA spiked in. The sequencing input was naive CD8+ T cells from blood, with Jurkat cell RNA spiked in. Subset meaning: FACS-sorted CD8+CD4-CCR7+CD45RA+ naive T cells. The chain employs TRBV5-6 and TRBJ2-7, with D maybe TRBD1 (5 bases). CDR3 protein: CASSLGTGLTYEQYF. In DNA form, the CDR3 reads TGTGCCAGCAGCTTAGGCACAGGATTAACCTACGAGCAGTACTTC. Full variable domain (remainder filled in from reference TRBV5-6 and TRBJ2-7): DAGVTQSPTHLIKTRGQQVTLRCSPKSGHDTVSWYQQALGQGPQFIFQYYEEEERQRGNFPDRFSGHQFPNYSSELNVNALLLGDSALYLCASSLGTGLTYEQYFGPGTRLTVT.